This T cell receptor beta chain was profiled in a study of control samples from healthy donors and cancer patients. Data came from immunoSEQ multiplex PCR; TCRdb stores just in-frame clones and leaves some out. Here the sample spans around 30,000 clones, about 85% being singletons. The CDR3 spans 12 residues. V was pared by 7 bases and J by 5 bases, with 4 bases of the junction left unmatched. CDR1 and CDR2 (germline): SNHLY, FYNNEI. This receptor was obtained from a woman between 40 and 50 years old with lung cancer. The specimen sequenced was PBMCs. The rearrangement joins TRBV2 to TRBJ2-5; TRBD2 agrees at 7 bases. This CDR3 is CASTTSWETQYF. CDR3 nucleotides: TGTGCCAGCACGACTAGCTGGGAGACCCAGTACTTC.